Here is one T cell receptor (beta chain) with its context. The antigen is unknown. Other DNA sequences from this sample encode an identical CDR3 as well. The table came from immunoSEQ multiplex PCR; TCRdb's copy has only in-frame clones and leaves some out. The data show 100,000 to 150,000 clones, roughly 95% seen once. J was trimmed by 4 bases and V by 1 base; bases with no gene match: 1. CDR1 SGDLS and CDR2 YYNGEE come from the germline V gene. The CDR3 spans 14 residues. The data are from a study of cytomegalovirus exposure and HLA in healthy donors. General observations from the study: Whilst most TCR sequences proved rare, a subset of public TCRs occurred across many donors. In vitro checks showed that a few CMV-associated chains really do target CMV antigens. TCR clusters originating in the first cohort tended to co-occur in the roughly 120 validation repertoires, according to a later analysis. For cytomegalovirus status, the classifier reportedly gave diagnoses with high specificity and sensitivity.

The chain employs TRBV9 and TRBJ2-3; 9 bases align to TRBD1. The clonotype originates from a man aged 18 to 29 in good health and CMV-seronegative. Material for sequencing was PBMCs. CDR3 DNA sequence: TGTGCCAGCAGCGTAACAGGGGGCGCAGATACGCAGTATTTT. This sequence encodes CASSVTGGADTQYF. Drawing the rest from reference TRBV9 and TRBJ2-3, the complete variable domain is DSGVTQTPKHLITATGQRVTLRCSPRSGDLSVYWYQQSLDQGLQFLIQYYNGEERAKGNILERFSAQQFPDLHSELNLSSLELGDSALYFCASSVTGGADTQYFGPGTRLTVL.